What follows are 18 T cell receptor beta chains derived from one specimen sequenced in a study of CD8+ T cells in alopecia areata. The treatment is: oral pan-JAK inhibitor, 5-10 mg twice daily. Following RNA extraction, reverse transcription yielded cDNA that acted as the sequencing template. Some clones are missing from TCRdb's copy, which holds only in-frame ones; the method was immunoSEQ multiplex PCR. This sample has 100,000 to 130,000 clones, with over 80% found just once. The specimen was CD8+ T cells sorted from blood, collected at week 24, from a patient treated with tofacitinib. These receptors were collected from a human donor with alopecia areata.

The chain couples TRBV10-3 to TRBJ1-2, with D perhaps matching TRBD1 (6 bases). The length of the CDR3 is 14 residues. V was shortened by 3 bases and J by 5 bases, with 13 bases between the two germline ends. Germline assignment: CDR1 ENHRY and CDR2 SYGVKD. CDR3 in DNA: TGTGCCATCAGTGATCGGGCCAGGGGTTATGGCTACACCTTC. This codes for CAISDRARGYGYTF.

V and J are TRBV11-2 and TRBJ2-7; TRBD2 aligns across 8 bases. J lost 3 bases, V lost 0 bases, and 4 bases had no gene match. This CDR3 has 15 residues. CDR1 and CDR2 from the germline V gene are SGHAT and FQNNGV. The CDR3 sequence is CASSLDQGTSYEQYF. The CDR3 bases are TGTGCCAGCAGCTTAGATCAGGGGACTAGCTACGAGCAGTACTTC.

The chain links TRBV6-1 to TRBJ2-1, with 7 bases identical to TRBD1. Germline V CDR1 and CDR2: MNHNS, SASEGT. This CDR3 comprises 15 residues. J was trimmed by 2 bases and V by 11 bases; bases with no gene match: 12. CDR3 nucleotides: TGTGCCGCTCATACGGGACAGAATCCCTACAATGAGCAGTTCTTC. This gives the protein CAAHTGQNPYNEQFF.

This clone appeared a few times. The chain employs TRBV19 and TRBJ2-7; D is undetermined. V was pared by 1 base and J by 0 bases, with 4 bases between. In germline, CDR1 is LNHDA, CDR2 SQIVND (reference sequence). This CDR3 contains 13 residues. CDR3 loop: CASSIAISYEQYF. DNA for the CDR3: TGTGCCAGTAGTATAGCAATCTCCTACGAGCAGTACTTC.

The chain employs TRBV4-3 and TRBJ2-1, with D perhaps matching TRBD2 (5 bases). V lost 0 bases, J lost 9 bases, and 9 bases lay in between. This CDR3 is 13 amino acids long. Germline V lookup: CDR1 LGHNA, CDR2 YSLEER. CDR3 DNA: TGCGCCAGCAGCCAAGATCCGGGGAGTGAGCAGTTCTTC. It specifies CASSQDPGSEQFF.

The V gene is TRBV5-1, the J gene TRBJ2-1, with TRBD2 matching over 7 bases. With 1 base clipped from V and 5 bases from J, the junction kept 3 bases outside the gene matches. Germline V gene lookup returns CDR1 SGHRS and CDR2 YFSETQ. The CDR3 covers 14 residues. CDR3 in DNA: TGCGCCAGCAGCTTGTGGCTAGCGGACAATGAGCAGTTCTTC. This codes for CASSLWLADNEQFF.

This sequence joins TRBV2 and TRBJ2-3; the D is unclear. Trimming left V 1 base short and J 0 bases short, with 11 bases between. Germline V lookup: CDR1 SNHLY, CDR2 FYNNEI. This CDR3 region has 16 residues. The CDR3 sequence is CASSEGQTPSTDTQYF. CDR3 in DNA: TGTGCCAGCAGTGAAGGGCAGACCCCTAGCACAGATACGCAGTATTTT.

This chain uses TRBV7-9 with TRBJ1-5; D perhaps matches TRBD1 (6 bases). The CDR3 has 16 residues. V was shortened by 1 base and J by 0 bases, with 10 bases between the two germline ends. The germline gives CDR1 SEHNR, CDR2 FQNEAQ (reference sequence). The CDR3 loop reads CASSLGPGDSNQPQHF. In DNA form, the CDR3 reads TGTGCCAGCAGCTTAGGGCCAGGGGATAGCAATCAGCCCCAGCATTTT.

This clone was counted once. The V call is TRBV4-1, the J call TRBJ1-5; tentatively, D is TRBD1 (5 bases). The CDR3 is 15 residues long. The germline gives CDR1 MGHRA, CDR2 YSYEKL. Trimming removed 3 bases from V and 1 base from J, with 10 bases in between. This CDR3 is CASSHREASNQPQHF. CDR3 coding DNA: TGCGCCAGCAGCCACAGGGAGGCCAGCAATCAGCCCCAGCATTTT.

V usage is TRBV5-1 and J usage is TRBJ2-7; TRBD1 matches at 8 bases. Unmatched junction bases numbered 1, after V lost 0 bases and J lost 2 bases. From germline, CDR1 is SGHRS and CDR2 YFSETQ. The CDR3 totals 14 residues. CDR3 DNA: TGCGCCAGCAGCTTGGAACAGGGGGCCTACGAGCAGTACTTC. It encodes CASSLEQGAYEQYF.

There are a few counts of this clone. At one of its ends the junction is not consistent with the germline gene, which may arise from a read error. The V and J genes are TRBV7-7 and TRBJ2-5; a possible D gene is TRBD1 (5 bases). In germline, CDR1 is SSHAT, CDR2 FNYEAQ (reference sequence). The CDR3 spans 14 residues. DNA of the CDR3: TGTGCTAGCAGCTTAGCCCCAGGGTCGGAGACCCAGTACTTC. Encoded protein: CASSLAPGSETQYF.

The V and J genes are TRBV4-3 and TRBJ1-1, with a possible D match to TRBD1 (5 bases). The CDR3 totals 14 residues. CDR1 is LGHNA, CDR2 YSLEER, per germline. V was trimmed by 4 bases and J by 1 base, leaving 10 bases between them. CDR3 nucleotide sequence: TGCGCCAGCAGCCCTTCCAGGGCGAACACTGAAGCTTTCTTT. It translates to CASSPSRANTEAFF.

The chain carries TRBV6-1 and TRBJ2-2; TRBD1 agrees at 9 bases. With 4 bases clipped from V and 5 bases from J, the junction kept 5 bases outside the gene matches. Germline V gene data show CDR1 as MNHNS and CDR2 as SASEGT. This CDR3 has 15 amino acids. In DNA, the CDR3 is TGTGCCAGCAGTGTCTGGGACAGGGTTACCGGGGAGCTGTTTTTT. Protein sequence: CASSVWDRVTGELFF.

CDR3 sequence: CASSEGQGTTDTQYF. The CDR3 coding sequence is TGTGCCAGCAGTGAGGGACAGGGAACCACAGATACGCAGTATTTT. The V gene is TRBV27, the J gene TRBJ2-3, with 9 bases aligning to TRBD1. V gave up 5 bases and J gave up 2 bases; unmatched junction bases: 5. CDR1 is MNHEY and CDR2 is SMNVEV in the germline V gene (reference sequence). CDR3 length: 15 residues.

V is TRBV4-1 and J is TRBJ1-1; 11 bases match TRBD1. With 1 base clipped from V and 4 bases from J, the junction kept 8 bases outside the gene matches. The CDR3 contains 17 residues. From germline, CDR1 is MGHRA and CDR2 YSYEKL. In nucleotides, the CDR3 is TGCGCCAGCAGCCAAGGGACAGGGGGCCGCTTCGGCACTGAAGCTTTCTTT. It specifies CASSQGTGGRFGTEAFF.

The CDR3: CASSLAGSSYEQYF. The CDR3, as DNA: TGTGCCAGCAGCTTAGCGGGAAGTTCCTACGAGCAGTACTTC. This sequence joins TRBV7-6 and TRBJ2-7; D remains unclear. CDR3 length: 14 residues. Per the germline V gene, CDR1 is SGHVS and CDR2 is FNYEAQ. The V end lost 0 bases, the J end lost 1 base, and 7 bases lay between the germline ends.

This chain links TRBV6-1 with TRBJ1-2; D gene unclear. The V and J ends lost 6 bases and 0 bases respectively, with 11 bases between them. This CDR3 is 14 amino acids long. Germline values: CDR1 MNHNS, CDR2 SASEGT. This chain's CDR3 is CASRTRDANYGYTF. The CDR3 DNA reads TGTGCCAGCAGGACGAGGGATGCTAACTATGGCTACACCTTC.

The gene calls are TRBV4-2 and TRBJ2-1; 7 bases are shared with TRBD1. V lost 2 bases and J lost 1; bases outside the gene matches: 2. Germline CDR1 is LGHNA and CDR2 is YNFKEQ. The CDR3 covers 15 residues. The CDR3, as DNA: TGTGCCAGCAGCCAACCGGGACAGTCCTACAATGAGCAGTTCTTC. Translating it yields CASSQPGQSYNEQFF.